The TCR beta chain under discussion was sequenced for a study of blood T cell repertoires in COVID-19. Sequencing was performed with immunoSEQ multiplex PCR; in TCRdb, only in-frame clones are kept and a portion is missing. This table has 150,000 to 200,000 clones, 87% appearing once. Adults between roughly 18 and 90 years of age took part from 20 to 25 US areas. Trimming pared 5 bases from V and 2 bases from J, leaving 12 bases between. CDR1 is MGHRA, CDR2 YSYEKL, per germline. The length of the CDR3 is 14 residues. This chain links TRBV4-1 with TRBJ1-2, with D unclear. The receptor comes from a woman aged 50 to 65 who had recovered from COVID-19. Sequencing used PBMCs or T cells enriched from blood (not recorded which). CDR3 sequence (DNA): TGCGCCAGCAGCGCGACCGGGATAAACTATGGCTACACCTTC. It translates to CASSATGINYGYTF.